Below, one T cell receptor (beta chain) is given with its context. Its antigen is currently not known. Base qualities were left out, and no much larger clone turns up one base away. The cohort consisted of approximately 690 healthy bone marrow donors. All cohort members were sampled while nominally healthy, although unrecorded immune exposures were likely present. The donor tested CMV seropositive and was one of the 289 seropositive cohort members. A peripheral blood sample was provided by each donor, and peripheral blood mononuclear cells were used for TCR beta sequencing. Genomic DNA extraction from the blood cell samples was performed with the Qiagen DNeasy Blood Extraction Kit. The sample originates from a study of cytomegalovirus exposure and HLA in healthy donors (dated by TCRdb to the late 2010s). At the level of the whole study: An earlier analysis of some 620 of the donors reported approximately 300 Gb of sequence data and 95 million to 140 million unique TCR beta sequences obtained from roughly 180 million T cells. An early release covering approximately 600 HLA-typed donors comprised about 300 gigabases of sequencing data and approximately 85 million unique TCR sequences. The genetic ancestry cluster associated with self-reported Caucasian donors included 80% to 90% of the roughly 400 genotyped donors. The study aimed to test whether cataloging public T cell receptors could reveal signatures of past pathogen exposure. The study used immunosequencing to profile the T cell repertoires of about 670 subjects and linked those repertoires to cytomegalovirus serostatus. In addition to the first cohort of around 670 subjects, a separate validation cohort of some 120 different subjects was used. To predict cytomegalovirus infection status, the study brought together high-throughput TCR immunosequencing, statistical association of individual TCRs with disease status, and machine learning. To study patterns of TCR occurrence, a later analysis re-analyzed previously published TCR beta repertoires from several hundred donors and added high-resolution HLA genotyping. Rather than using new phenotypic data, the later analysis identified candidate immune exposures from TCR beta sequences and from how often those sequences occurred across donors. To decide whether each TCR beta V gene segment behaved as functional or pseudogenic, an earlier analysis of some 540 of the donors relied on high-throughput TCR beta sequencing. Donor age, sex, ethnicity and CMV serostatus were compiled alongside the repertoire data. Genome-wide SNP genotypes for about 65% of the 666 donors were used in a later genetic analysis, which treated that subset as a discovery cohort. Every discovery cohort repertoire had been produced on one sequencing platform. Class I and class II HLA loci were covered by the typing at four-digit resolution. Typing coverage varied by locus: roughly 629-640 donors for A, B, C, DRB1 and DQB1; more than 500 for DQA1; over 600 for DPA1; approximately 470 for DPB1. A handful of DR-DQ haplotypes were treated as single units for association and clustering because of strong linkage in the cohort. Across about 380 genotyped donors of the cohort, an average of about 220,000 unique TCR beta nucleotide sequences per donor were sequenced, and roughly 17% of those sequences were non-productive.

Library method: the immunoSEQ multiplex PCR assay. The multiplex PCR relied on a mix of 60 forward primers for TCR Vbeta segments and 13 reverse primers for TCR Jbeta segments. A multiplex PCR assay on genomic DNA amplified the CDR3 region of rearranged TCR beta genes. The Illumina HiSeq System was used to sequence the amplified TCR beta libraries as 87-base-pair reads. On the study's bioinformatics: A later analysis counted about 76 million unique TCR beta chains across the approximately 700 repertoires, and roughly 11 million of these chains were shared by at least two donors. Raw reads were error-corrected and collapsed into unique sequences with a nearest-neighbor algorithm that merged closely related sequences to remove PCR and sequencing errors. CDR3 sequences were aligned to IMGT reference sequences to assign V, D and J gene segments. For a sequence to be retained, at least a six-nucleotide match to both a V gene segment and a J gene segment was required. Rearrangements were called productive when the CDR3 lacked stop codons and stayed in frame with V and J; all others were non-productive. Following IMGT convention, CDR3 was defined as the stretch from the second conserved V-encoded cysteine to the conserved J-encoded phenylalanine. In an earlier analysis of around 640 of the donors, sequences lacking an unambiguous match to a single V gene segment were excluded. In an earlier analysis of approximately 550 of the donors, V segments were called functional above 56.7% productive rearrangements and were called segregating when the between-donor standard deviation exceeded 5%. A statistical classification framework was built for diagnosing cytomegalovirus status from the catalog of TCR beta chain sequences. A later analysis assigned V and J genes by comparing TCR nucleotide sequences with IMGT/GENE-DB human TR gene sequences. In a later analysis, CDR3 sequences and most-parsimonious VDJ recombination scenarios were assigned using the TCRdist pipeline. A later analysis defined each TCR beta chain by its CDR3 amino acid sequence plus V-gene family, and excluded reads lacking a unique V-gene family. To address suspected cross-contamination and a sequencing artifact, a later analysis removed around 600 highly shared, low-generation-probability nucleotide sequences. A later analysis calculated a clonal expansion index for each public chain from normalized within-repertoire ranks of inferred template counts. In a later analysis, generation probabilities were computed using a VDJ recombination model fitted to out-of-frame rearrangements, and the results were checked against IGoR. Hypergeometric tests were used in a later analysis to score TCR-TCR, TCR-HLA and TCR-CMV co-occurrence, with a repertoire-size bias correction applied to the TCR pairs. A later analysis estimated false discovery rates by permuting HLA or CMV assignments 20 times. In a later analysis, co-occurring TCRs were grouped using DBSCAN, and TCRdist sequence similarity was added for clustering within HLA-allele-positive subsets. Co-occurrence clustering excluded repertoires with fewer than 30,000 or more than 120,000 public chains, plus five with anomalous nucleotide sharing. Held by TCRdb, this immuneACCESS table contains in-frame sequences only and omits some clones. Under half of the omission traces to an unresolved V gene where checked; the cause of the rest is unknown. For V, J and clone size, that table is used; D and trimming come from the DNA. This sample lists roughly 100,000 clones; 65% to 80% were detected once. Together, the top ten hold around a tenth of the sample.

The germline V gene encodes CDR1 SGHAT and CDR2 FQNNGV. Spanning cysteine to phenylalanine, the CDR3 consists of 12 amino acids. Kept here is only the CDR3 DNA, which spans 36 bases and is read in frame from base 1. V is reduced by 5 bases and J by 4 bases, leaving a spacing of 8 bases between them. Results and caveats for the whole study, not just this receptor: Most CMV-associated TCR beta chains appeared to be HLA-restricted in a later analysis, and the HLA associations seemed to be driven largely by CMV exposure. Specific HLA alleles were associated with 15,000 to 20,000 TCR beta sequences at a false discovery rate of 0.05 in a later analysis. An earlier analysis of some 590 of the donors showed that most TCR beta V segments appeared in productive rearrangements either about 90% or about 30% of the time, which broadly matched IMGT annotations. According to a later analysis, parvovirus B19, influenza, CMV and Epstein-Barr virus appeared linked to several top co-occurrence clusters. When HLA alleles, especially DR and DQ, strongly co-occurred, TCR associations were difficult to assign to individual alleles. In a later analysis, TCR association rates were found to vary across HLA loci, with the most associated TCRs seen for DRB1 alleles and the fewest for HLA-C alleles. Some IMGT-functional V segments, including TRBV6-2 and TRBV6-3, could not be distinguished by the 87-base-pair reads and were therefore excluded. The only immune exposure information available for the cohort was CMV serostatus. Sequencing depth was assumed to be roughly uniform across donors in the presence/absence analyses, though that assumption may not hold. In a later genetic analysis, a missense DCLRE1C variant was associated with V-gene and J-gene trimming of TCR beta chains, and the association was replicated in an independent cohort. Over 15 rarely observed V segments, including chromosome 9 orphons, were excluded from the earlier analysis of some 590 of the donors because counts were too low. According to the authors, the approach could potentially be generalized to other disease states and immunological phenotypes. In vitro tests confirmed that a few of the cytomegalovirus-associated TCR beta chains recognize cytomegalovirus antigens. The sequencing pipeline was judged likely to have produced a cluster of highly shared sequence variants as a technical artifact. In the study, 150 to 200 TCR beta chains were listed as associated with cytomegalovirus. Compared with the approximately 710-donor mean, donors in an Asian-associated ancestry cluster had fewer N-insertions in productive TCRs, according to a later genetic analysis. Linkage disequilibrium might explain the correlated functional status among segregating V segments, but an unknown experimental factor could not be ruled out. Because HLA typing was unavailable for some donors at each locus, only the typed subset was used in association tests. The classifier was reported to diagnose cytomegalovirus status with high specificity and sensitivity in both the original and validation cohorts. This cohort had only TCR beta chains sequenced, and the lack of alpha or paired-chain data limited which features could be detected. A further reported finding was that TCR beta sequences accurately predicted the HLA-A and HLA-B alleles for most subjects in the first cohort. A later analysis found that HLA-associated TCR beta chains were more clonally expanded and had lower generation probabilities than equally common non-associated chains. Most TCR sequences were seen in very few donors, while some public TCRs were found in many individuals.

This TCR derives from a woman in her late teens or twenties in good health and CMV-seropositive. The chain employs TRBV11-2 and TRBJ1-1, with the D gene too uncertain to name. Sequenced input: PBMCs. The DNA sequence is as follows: TGTGCCAGCAGCCCCAGTGGCACTGAAGCTTTCTTT. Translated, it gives CASSPSGTEAFF.